The 27 T cell receptor beta chains below all came from one sample that was sequenced in a study of PD-1 blockade in classical Hodgkin lymphoma. The data were produced by immunoSEQ multiplex PCR, yet TCRdb's version contains in-frame clones alone and is incomplete. The data contain 95,000 to 100,000 clones, approximately 90% of them seen just once; the ten biggest clones take up approximately 6.3%. Each and every patient relapsed after autologous stem cell transplantation, and patients got differing brentuximab vedotin exposure. Sequenced here: peripheral blood mononuclear cells (PBMCs), sampled before the second cycle of nivolumab. These receptors all come from a human donor with classical Hodgkin lymphoma.

This clone was observed a single time. This chain connects TRBV25-1 to TRBJ2-1, with TRBD1 as a possible D gene (5 bases). Germline V CDR1 and CDR2: MGHDK, SYGVNS. V lost 3 bases to trimming and J lost 4 bases, with 13 bases between them. The CDR3 loop spans 15 amino acids. CDR3 residues: CASSDGGADYNEQFF. The CDR3 bases are TGTGCCAGCAGTGACGGTGGGGCCGATTACAATGAGCAGTTCTTC.

The chain has TRBV7-7 and TRBJ2-5; TRBD2 might be the D (7 bases). CDR1 is SSHAT, CDR2 FNYEAQ, per germline (reference sequence). The CDR3 runs 16 residues. The V and J ends lost 5 bases and 5 bases respectively, with 21 bases between them. DNA for the CDR3: TGTGCCAGCAGCCCAAACCGGGGGGCGATGGAGGAGACCCAGTACTTC. Translated: CASSPNRGAMEETQYF.

This clone was seen once. The genes are TRBV11-2 and TRBJ1-2, with TRBD1 as a possible D gene (5 bases). V gave up 1 base and J gave up 0 bases, with 9 bases separating them. Looked up from germline, CDR1 is SGHAT and CDR2 is FQNNGV. There are 15 residues in the CDR3. DNA of the CDR3: TGTGCCAGCAGCTTAGTTCCGGGGGCTAACTATGGCTACACCTTC. Its protein is CASSLVPGANYGYTF.

V usage is TRBV6-5 and J usage is TRBJ1-1, with D possibly matching TRBD1 (6 bases). Trimming stripped 3 bases from V and 8 bases from J, with 13 bases between. Germline V CDR1 and CDR2: MNHEY, SVGAGI. The CDR3 is 13 amino acids. The CDR3 DNA reads TGTGCCAGCAGTTATTTTGGAGGGGGAGAAGCTTTCTTT. It encodes CASSYFGGGEAFF.

This clone has a single count. The chain recombines TRBV27 with TRBJ2-7, with D maybe TRBD2 (6 bases). The CDR3 is made up of 14 amino acids. V gave up 2 bases and J gave up 4 bases, with 12 bases separating them. Germline lookup yields CDR1 MNHEY and CDR2 SMNVEV (reference sequence). The CDR3 DNA follows: TGTGCCAGCAGTTTAGCCGGGGGTCTATACGAGCAGTACTTC. Its translation is CASSLAGGLYEQYF.

This clone was detected once. The J gene is TRBJ1-5, the V gene TRBV12-5; D is undetermined. This CDR3 contains 13 residues. Germline V gives CDR1 LGHNT, CDR2 FRNRAP. The V end was cut by 6 bases, the J end by 1 base, with 7 bases between. The CDR3 DNA follows: TGTGCTAGTGGATTAACAAGCAATCAGCCCCAGCATTTT. Its translation is CASGLTSNQPQHF.

The chain is built from TRBV21-1 and TRBJ1-5; the table assigns TRBD1, which was not confirmed against the DNA. TRBV21-1 is shown as a pseudogene. This CDR3 is 18 amino acids long. DNA for the CDR3: TGTGCCAGCAGCAAACCCCGGGACAGGATACCCTCAATGCAGCCCCAGCATTTT. Its translation: CASSKPRDRIPSMQPQHF.

This clone was counted once. The chain has TRBV10-3 and TRBJ2-7; D is unclear. Germline V gene data show CDR1 as ENHRY and CDR2 as SYGVKD. This CDR3 is 16 amino acids long. V was trimmed by 4 bases and J by 0 bases, leaving 16 bases between them. The CDR3 loop is CAISVRLGAASYEQYF. The DNA of the CDR3 is TGTGCCATCAGTGTCCGCCTAGGCGCGGCCTCCTACGAGCAGTACTTC.

The chain combines TRBV5-4 with TRBJ1-2, with a weak D call TRBD1 (6 bases). Trimming left V 6 bases short and J 1 base short, with 13 bases between. The CDR3 spans 14 residues. Germline values: CDR1 SGHNT, CDR2 YYREEE (reference sequence). CDR3 sequence reads: CASNPTGGNYGYTF. The CDR3 coding sequence is TGTGCCAGCAACCCGACAGGAGGTAACTATGGCTACACCTTC.

The rearrangement joins TRBV4-2 to TRBJ2-1; tentatively, D is TRBD1 (5 bases). The CDR3 runs 14 residues. Germline assignment: CDR1 LGHNA and CDR2 YNFKEQ. Trimming cost V 3 bases and J 9 bases, with 15 bases left between them. In DNA, the CDR3 is TGTGCCAGCAGCCAGACGGCAGGGATTGTTGAGCAGTTCTTC. Its protein product is CASSQTAGIVEQFF.

The chain couples TRBV30 to TRBJ2-2; 8 bases are shared with TRBD2. Germline V gene data show CDR1 as GTSNPN and CDR2 as SVGIG (reference sequence). This CDR3 region has 16 residues. J lost 1 base, V lost 4 bases, and 8 bases had no gene match. The CDR3 DNA reads as TGTGCCTGGAACCCGCCAGCGGGGGTGAACACCGGGGAGCTGTTTTTT. Translation: CAWNPPAGVNTGELFF.

Written as DNA, the CDR3 is TGTGCCAGCAGCTCCGGGGCGGGGTGGGCAGAGACCCAGTACTTC. Translated, it gives CASSSGAGWAETQYF. This sequence joins TRBV9 and TRBJ2-5, with D possibly matching TRBD2 (6 bases). V dropped 4 bases and J dropped 4 bases, with 17 bases sitting between them. This CDR3 is built from 15 residues. Germline assignment: CDR1 SGDLS and CDR2 YYNGEE.

This rearrangement joins TRBV6-1 to TRBJ2-5; maybe TRBD1 (6 bases). The CDR3 loop spans 14 amino acids. V gave up 4 bases and J gave up 4 bases, with 13 bases separating them. Germline lookup yields CDR1 MNHNS and CDR2 SASEGT. The CDR3 is CASSALRGLETQYF. The DNA of the CDR3 is TGTGCCAGCAGTGCTCTGAGGGGGTTAGAGACCCAGTACTTC.

The genes are TRBV2 and TRBJ2-1, with 11 bases aligning to TRBD2. Germline-derived CDR1 and CDR2 are SNHLY and FYNNEI. CDR3 length: 16 amino acids. J gave up 8 bases and V 6 bases, and 12 bases lay outside the gene matches. The CDR3 bases are TGTGCCAGCAGCAGATCCCTAGCGGGGGGCGGGGATGAGCAGTTCTTC. Translation: CASSRSLAGGGDEQFF.

The sample holds one count of this clone. The J gene is TRBJ2-5, the V gene TRBV5-1; 8 bases align to TRBD2. Trimming cost V 0 bases and J 5 bases; bases outside gene matches: 12. CDR3 length equals 17 residues. Germline loops: CDR1 SGHRS, CDR2 YFSETQ. The CDR3 DNA reads TGCGCCAGCAGCTTGGCCACGGAGACCCGCGGGGGGGAGACCCAGTACTTC. Amino acids: CASSLATETRGGETQYF.

The rearrangement joins TRBV5-1 to TRBJ2-7, with 7 positions matching TRBD1. The V and J ends lost 0 bases and 8 bases, in that order; junction bases with no gene match: 5. The V gene's germline CDR1 is SGHRS and CDR2 YFSETQ. The CDR3 length is 13 residues. CDR3 sequence reads: CASSLGKQGQQYF. CDR3 nucleotides: TGCGCCAGCAGCTTGGGAAAACAGGGGCAGCAGTACTTC.

About this clone itself: An end of the junction differs from the germline gene, which may be a read error. The chain carries TRBV6-5 and TRBJ1-2; 11 bases map to TRBD1. This CDR3 comprises 14 residues. In germline, CDR1 is MNHEY, CDR2 SVGAGI. The CDR3, as DNA: TGTGCCAGCAGTTACGATATAATAGGACAGGGGGCCTCCTTC. This sequence encodes CASSYDIIGQGASF.

This chain links TRBV9 with TRBJ2-2, with D unclear. The V gene's germline CDR1 is SGDLS and CDR2 YYNGEE. Trimming pared 2 bases from V and 6 bases from J, leaving 14 bases between. There are 15 residues in the CDR3. CDR3 DNA: TGTGCCAGCAGCGTTGCTCCCGACGTGGCCGGGGAGCTGTTTTTT. Protein: CASSVAPDVAGELFF.

The J gene is TRBJ1-1, the V gene TRBV5-1; D is undetermined. The CDR3 extends over 12 amino acids. Germline CDR1 and CDR2: SGHRS and YFSETQ. Trimming removed 0 bases from V and 5 bases from J, with 5 bases in between. The CDR3 here is CASSLGATEAFF. DNA for the CDR3: TGCGCCAGCAGCTTGGGGGCAACTGAAGCTTTCTTT.

The chain combines TRBV18 with TRBJ2-1, with D possibly being TRBD1 (6 bases). CDR1 and CDR2 (germline): KGHSH, LQKENI. There are 13 residues in the CDR3. The V gene lost 4 bases and the J gene lost 8 bases, with 12 bases spanning the gap. CDR3 sequence: CASSLGAIYEQFF. The CDR3 bases are TGTGCCAGCTCACTGGGGGCGATCTATGAGCAGTTCTTC.

This chain joins TRBV11-2 and TRBJ1-1; perhaps TRBD1 as D (5 bases). Trimming shortened V by 4 bases and J by 1 base, and 13 bases separated the two germline ends. The length of the CDR3 is 15 residues. CDR1 and CDR2 (germline): SGHAT, FQNNGV. The CDR3 loop is CASSSFTGTNTEAFF. CDR3 nucleotide sequence: TGTGCCAGCAGCTCCTTCACAGGAACGAACACTGAAGCTTTCTTT.

The genes are TRBV7-2 and TRBJ1-3; a weak D match, TRBD1 (6 bases). Per the germline V gene, CDR1 is SGHTA and CDR2 is FQGNSA. V lost 5 bases, J lost 9 bases, and 8 bases lay in between. The CDR3 extends over 11 amino acids. The CDR3 DNA is TGTGCCAGCAGCCCCAGGGGCACCATATATTTT. Amino acids: CASSPRGTIYF.

This chain uses TRBV18 with TRBJ2-3, with a possible D match to TRBD2 (6 bases). V lost 6 bases to trimming and J lost 6 bases, with 13 bases between them. The CDR3 length is 13 residues. Germline values: CDR1 KGHSH, CDR2 LQKENI. The CDR3 DNA follows: TGTGCCAGCTCCTCCTCGGGGGACGATACGCAGTATTTT. This sequence encodes CASSSSGDDTQYF.

V is TRBV18 and J is TRBJ2-1; a possible D gene is TRBD1 (6 bases). Germline-derived CDR1 and CDR2 are KGHSH and LQKENI. The V end was cut by 3 bases, the J end by 6 bases, with 21 bases between. The CDR3 covers 17 residues. The CDR3 DNA is TGTGCCAGCTCACCCCAACCGCCTGGGGGCCCTAGCAATGAGCAGTTCTTC. It translates to CASSPQPPGGPSNEQFF.

The chain has TRBV7-2 and TRBJ2-5, with D unclear. This CDR3 is 12 amino acids long. Trimming removed 6 bases at V and 1 base at J, with 6 bases between. Germline CDR1 and CDR2: SGHTA and FQGNSA. CDR3 in amino acids: CASSQTQETQYF. Written as DNA, the CDR3 is TGTGCCAGCAGTCAGACCCAAGAGACCCAGTACTTC.

The rearrangement links TRBV7-2 to TRBJ1-1; no reliable D call. CDR1 and CDR2 from the germline V gene are SGHTA and FQGNSA. Trimming took off 5 bases at V and 5 bases at J, with 18 bases between the two ends. The CDR3 spans 15 residues. CDR3 bases: TGTGCCAGCAGCACCAGGACGCCCCCGGGGACTGAAGCTTTCTTT. This sequence encodes CASSTRTPPGTEAFF.

The V call is TRBV7-9, the J call TRBJ2-3, with TRBD2 identical over 10 bases. The CDR3 loop spans 15 amino acids. J gave up 8 bases and V 1 base, and 6 bases lay outside the gene matches. Germline CDR1 reads SEHNR; CDR2 reads FQNEAQ (reference sequence). CDR3 sequence reads: CASSLELAGVGTQYF. DNA for the CDR3: TGTGCCAGCAGCTTAGAGCTAGCGGGGGTTGGTACGCAGTATTTT.